Below, one TCR beta chain is given with its context. The sample comes from a study of blood T cell repertoires in COVID-19. Libraries were prepared by immunoSEQ multiplex PCR; TCRdb keeps only in-frame clonotypes and omits some of them. Here the sample spans about 130,000 clones, around 86% being singletons. The CDR3 runs to 12 residues. The sequenced sample was peripheral blood. This receptor was identified in a woman aged 45-59 years who had recovered from COVID-19. V is TRBV21-1 and J is TRBJ1-1; TRBD1, the D gene given by the table, was not confirmed from the DNA. TRBV21-1 is assigned pseudogene status. CDR3 protein: CASSAETGKAFF. For the CDR3, the DNA is TGTGCCAGCAGCGCCGAGACAGGGAAAGCTTTCTTT.